These 8 T cell receptor beta chains were all obtained from the same sample, sequenced in a study of T cell responses to AZD1222 COVID-19 vaccine. Clones were read by immunoSEQ multiplex PCR, and TCRdb kept only the in-frame ones, dropping some. The data hold about 200,000 clones, with about 92% observed a single time. The specimen was peripheral blood, collected 28 days after the second dose of the MenACWY control vaccine. All receptors come from an adult who received the MenACWY meningococcal vaccine as a control.

The chain couples TRBV5-6 to TRBJ1-6; D is uncertain. The germline V gene has CDR1 SGHDT and CDR2 YYEEEE. The V gene lost 4 bases and the J gene lost 6 bases, with 14 bases spanning the gap. The CDR3 has 15 amino acids. The CDR3 nucleotides read TGTGCCAGCAGCGGAGGGCTAAGGAGTAATTCACCCCTCCACTTT. Translation: CASSGGLRSNSPLHF. Combining the CDR3 with reference TRBV5-6 and TRBJ1-6 gives the whole variable domain DAGVTQSPTHLIKTRGQQVTLRCSPKSGHDTVSWYQQALGQGPQFIFQYYEEEERQRGNFPDRFSGHQFPNYSSELNVNALLLGDSALYLCASSGGLRSNSPLHFGNGTRLTVT.

Here the CDR3 DNA reads TGTGCCAGCAGCCTGCGCGGCCCCTACGAGCAGTACTTC. Translating it yields CASSLRGPYEQYF. The V and J genes are TRBV14 and TRBJ2-7; D ambiguous. The CDR3 is 13 amino acids. Trimming stripped 4 bases from V and 2 bases from J, with 9 bases between. CDR1 is SGHDN and CDR2 is FVKESK in the germline V gene.

The V call is TRBV3-1 (or the pseudogene TRBV3-2), the J call TRBJ1-2; D not resolved. Germline-derived CDR1 and CDR2 are LGHDT and YNNKEL (reference sequence). The CDR3 runs 15 residues. V was pared by 0 bases and J by 0 bases, with 8 bases between. The CDR3 DNA sequence: TGTGCCAGCAGCCAAGATTATAGCTCTAACTATGGCTACACCTTC. Translated, it gives CASSQDYSSNYGYTF.

In its sample, this clone was seen once. V is TRBV19 and J is TRBJ1-6; maybe TRBD1 (5 bases). The CDR3 is 15 residues long. CDR1 and CDR2 from the germline V gene are LNHDA and SQIVND (reference sequence). Trimming took 1 base from V and 7 from J, leaving 11 bases between them. CDR3 DNA sequence: TGTGCCAGTAGTATAGGGGGGTCTAGGAATTCACCCCTCCACTTT. Translated: CASSIGGSRNSPLHF.

CDR3 coding DNA: TGTGCCAGCAGCAGACTATTCATAGGATACAATGAGCAGTTCTTC. Protein: CASSRLFIGYNEQFF. The V call is TRBV7-7, the J call TRBJ2-1, with a tentative D call TRBD2 (5 bases). V lost 5 bases and J 4 bases, leaving 15 bases between the germline ends. Per the germline V gene, CDR1 is SSHAT and CDR2 is FNYEAQ (reference sequence). The length of the CDR3 is 15 residues.

V and J are TRBV18 and TRBJ1-5; TRBD1 aligns across 8 bases. The ends lost 3 bases at V and 3 bases at J; junction bases unmatched: 1. The CDR3 is 14 amino acids. Per germline, CDR1 KGHSH and CDR2 LQKENI. CDR3 nucleotide sequence: TGTGCCAGCTCACCGGACAGGGACAATCAGCCCCAGCATTTT. This encodes CASSPDRDNQPQHF.

The genes are TRBV5-5 and TRBJ1-6; tentatively, D is TRBD1 (6 bases). The length of the CDR3 is 14 residues. Per the germline V gene, CDR1 is SGHKS and CDR2 is YYEKEE (reference sequence). Trimming removed 2 bases at V and 7 bases at J, with 10 bases between. In DNA, the CDR3 is TGTGCCAGCAGCTTCACAGGGAAAAATTCACCCCTCCACTTT. It yields the protein CASSFTGKNSPLHF. Using reference TRBV5-5 and TRBJ1-6 for the parts outside the CDR3, the full variable domain is DAGVTQSPTHLIKTRGQQVTLRCSPISGHKSVSWYQQVLGQGPQFIFQYYEKEERGRGNFPDRFSARQFPNYSSELNVNALLLGDSALYLCASSFTGKNSPLHFGNGTRLTVT.

The chain uses TRBV20-1 and TRBJ1-1; 7 nucleotides match TRBD1. The CDR3 is 14 amino acids. Germline V lookup: CDR1 DFQATT, CDR2 SNEGSKA (reference sequence). V was clipped by 3 bases and J by 1 base; unmatched bases: 5. CDR3 coding DNA: TGCAGTGCTAGTGAGACAGGGCGGAACACTGAAGCTTTCTTT. Translated: CSASETGRNTEAFF.